One and the same sample provided the 11 T cell receptor beta chains below, sequenced in a study of human T cells and chemical hapten exposure. Time point defined: pre-sensitization, week 0. Treatment defined: therapeutic diphenylcyclopropenone sensitization with weekly scalp DPC. TCRdb re-analysed the RACE reads in MiXCR, keeping a single row per CDR3 protein. Here the sample spans fewer than 200,000 distinct CDR3 sequences, 25% to 30% being singletons. The sample was whole blood, taken in connection with sensitization to the hapten diphenylcyclopropenone (DPC). These receptors were collected from a woman aged 30 to 39 with alopecia areata. Some clones in this sample may be carry-over from other donors' samples.

This clonotype was picked up a small number of times. V and J are TRBV7-8 and TRBJ2-3; D tentatively reads TRBD1 or TRBD2 (5 bases each). Germline assignment: CDR1 SGHVS and CDR2 FQNEAQ. V lost 6 bases, J lost 2 bases, and 12 bases lay in between. The length of the CDR3 is 14 residues. As DNA, the CDR3 is TGTGCCAGCAGGGGACCGTTACTCACAGATACGCAGTATTTT. Translating it yields CASRGPLLTDTQYF.

With regard to this clonotype: This may be a read error, as it is one base from a much larger clone. The chain links TRBV28 to TRBJ1-5; 8 nucleotides align to TRBD1. Per germline, CDR1 MDHEN and CDR2 SYDVKM. CDR3 length: 14 residues. The junction had 3 bases not matched to a gene; V was cut back by 6 bases and J by 2 bases. The CDR3 spells CASRMTGGNQPQHF. The CDR3 bases are TGTGCCAGCAGGATGACAGGGGGCAATCAGCCCCAGCATTTT.

A few counts support this clonotype. This chain joins TRBV6-5 and TRBJ2-1; 8 nucleotides align to TRBD2. This CDR3 comprises 14 residues. Germline values: CDR1 MNHEY, CDR2 SVGAGI. The trim removed 6 bases at V and 5 bases at J, leaving 6 bases unmatched. The CDR3 here is CASRALAVDNEQFF. The CDR3 DNA reads as TGTGCCAGCAGGGCACTAGCGGTCGACAATGAGCAGTTCTTC.

V is TRBV28 and J is TRBJ1-2; D gene uncertain. This CDR3 region has 15 residues. Germline values: CDR1 MDHEN, CDR2 SYDVKM. V lost 1 base and J lost 2, with 11 bases in between. CDR3 loop: CASSLYPTENYGYTF. The CDR3 coding sequence is TGTGCCAGCAGTTTATACCCGACGGAAAACTATGGCTACACCTTC.

This clonotype came up once. The rearrangement uses TRBV6-2 or TRBV6-3 and TRBJ2-1; a possible D gene is TRBD1 (6 bases). This CDR3 spans 11 amino acids. Germline V lookup: CDR1 MNHEY, CDR2 SVGEGT. V was pared by 8 bases and J by 10 bases, with 12 bases between. The CDR3 sequence is CASGHGGEQFF. The CDR3 bases are TGTGCCAGCGGACATGGGGGCGAGCAGTTCTTC.

This clonotype was observed a single time. V is TRBV19 and J is TRBJ1-5; D unclear. Germline V lookup: CDR1 LNHDA, CDR2 SQIVND (reference sequence). This CDR3 is 16 amino acids long. The germline V and J ends were trimmed by 5 bases and 2 bases, with 16 bases remaining between them. Here the CDR3 DNA reads TGTGCCAGTAGTGGTTGGGGTCCGGGTGGCAATCAGCCCCAGCATTTT. Translated, it gives CASSGWGPGGNQPQHF.

The sample holds a few counts of this clonotype. V and J are TRBV20-1 and TRBJ1-2, with 9 nucleotides matching TRBD1. CDR1 and CDR2 from the germline V gene are DFQATT and SNEGSKA (reference sequence). This CDR3 comprises 15 residues. The trim removed 5 bases at V and 3 bases at J, leaving 10 bases unmatched. CDR3 sequence: CSAYLLQGADYGYTF. CDR3 in DNA: TGCAGTGCTTATCTACTACAGGGGGCAGACTATGGCTACACCTTC.

This clonotype turned up a few times. This sequence joins TRBV6-2 or TRBV6-3 and TRBJ2-5; D gene uncertain. There are 12 residues in the CDR3. V dropped 4 bases and J dropped 5 bases, with 8 bases sitting between them. CDR1 is MNHEY, CDR2 SVGEGT, per germline. CDR3 bases: TGTGCCAGCAGTTCAGTAGCCGAGACCCAGTACTTC. Translation: CASSSVAETQYF.

This chain uses TRBV24-1 with TRBJ2-2; no reliable D call. CDR3 length: 12 amino acids. V was cut by 5 bases and J by 7 bases, with 7 bases left in between. Germline CDR1 is KGHDR and CDR2 is SFDVKD. The CDR3 loop is CATSGVFGELFF. Here the CDR3 DNA reads TGTGCCACCAGTGGGGTATTCGGGGAGCTGTTTTTT.

The sample holds a few counts of this clonotype. The genes are TRBV20-1 and TRBJ2-7, with D tentatively TRBD1 (5 bases). This CDR3 is 14 amino acids long. The V gene's germline CDR1 is DFQATT and CDR2 SNEGSKA (reference sequence). Trimming removed 1 base from V and 1 base from J, with 11 bases in between. This CDR3 reads CSARGQGISYEQYF. The CDR3, as DNA: TGCAGTGCTAGAGGGCAGGGCATTTCCTACGAGCAGTACTTC.

The chain recombines TRBV20-1 with TRBJ1-2; D is perhaps TRBD1 (5 bases). The CDR3 has 15 residues. Per the germline V gene, CDR1 is DFQATT and CDR2 is SNEGSKA (reference sequence). Between the trimmed V and J ends, which lost 1 base and 7 bases, there was a span of 19 bases. CDR3 amino acids: CSARAMAGSFGGYTF. CDR3 coding DNA: TGCAGTGCTAGAGCAATGGCAGGGTCTTTCGGTGGCTACACCTTC.